The 19 T cell receptor beta chains presented below share a single source sample, sequenced in a study of shared clonotypes between healthy human individuals. Measured with immunoSEQ multiplex PCR; TCRdb has only the in-frame clones, and not every one. This table has some 350,000 clones, approximately 79% appearing once. Material for sequencing was memory CD4+ T cells sorted from blood. Subset meaning: CD45RA-negative fraction. These receptors were collected from a young man in good health.

This chain links TRBV28 with TRBJ2-7, with D unresolved. Deletions cut 5 bases from V and 0 bases from J, with 14 bases between. The germline V gene encodes CDR1 MDHEN and CDR2 SYDVKM. The CDR3 spans 15 residues. The CDR3 sequence is CASSQYTLPSYEQYF. The CDR3 DNA follows: TGTGCCAGCAGTCAATACACCCTCCCCTCCTACGAGCAGTACTTC.

In this sample, this clone turned up a few times. This chain's CDR3 is CASSSSPGPSYEQYF. CDR3 coding DNA: TGTGCCAGCAGCTCGAGCCCGGGGCCCTCCTACGAGCAGTACTTC. V is TRBV5-5 and J is TRBJ2-7; the D gene could be TRBD1 or TRBD2 (5 bases each). The CDR3 extends over 15 amino acids. V shed 3 bases and J shed 0 bases, with 13 bases lying between them. The germline V gene has CDR1 SGHKS and CDR2 YYEKEE (reference sequence).

V and J are TRBV19 and TRBJ2-7, with D possibly called TRBD1 or TRBD2 (5 bases each). V was pared by 6 bases and J by 2 bases, with 20 bases between. Germline loops: CDR1 LNHDA, CDR2 SQIVND (reference sequence). CDR3 length: 16 amino acids. This CDR3 reads CASRSGARSHPYEQYF. The CDR3 nucleotides read TGTGCCAGTAGGTCCGGGGCTCGATCGCACCCCTACGAGCAGTACTTC.

The chain combines TRBV11-2 with TRBJ2-3; D not resolved. The CDR3 is made up of 15 amino acids. The germline V gene encodes CDR1 SGHAT and CDR2 FQNNGV. Between the trimmed V and J ends, which lost 1 base and 0 bases, there was a span of 8 bases. In DNA form, the CDR3 reads TGTGCCAGCAGCTTAGTCCCAGTTAGCACAGATACGCAGTATTTT. It yields the protein CASSLVPVSTDTQYF.

The chain is built from TRBV11-2 and TRBJ2-5; D perhaps matches TRBD2 (7 bases). This CDR3 is built from 13 residues. Germline V CDR1 and CDR2: SGHAT, FQNNGV. Trimming stripped 2 bases from V and 8 bases from J, with 12 bases between. CDR3 loop: CASSLLGGGTQYF. In nucleotides, the CDR3 is TGTGCCAGCAGCTTATTAGGGGGGGGCACCCAGTACTTC.

In DNA, the CDR3 is TGTGCCAGCACGACGCTAGGGGTATCCTACAATGAGCAGTTCTTC. Its translation: CASTTLGVSYNEQFF. The chain links TRBV27 to TRBJ2-1, with TRBD1 as a possible D gene (5 bases). Germline values: CDR1 MNHEY, CDR2 SMNVEV (reference sequence). Trimming left V 7 bases short and J 1 base short, with 14 bases between. The CDR3 is 15 amino acids.

There are many counts of this clone. The V and J genes are TRBV7-3 and TRBJ2-2; D unclear. CDR3 length: 14 residues. V lost 3 bases and J lost 5, with 10 bases in between. Germline-derived CDR1 and CDR2 are SGHTA and FQGTGA. CDR3 sequence reads: CASSFSGLTGELFF. Written as DNA, the CDR3 is TGTGCCAGCAGCTTTTCGGGCCTTACCGGGGAGCTGTTTTTT.

The chain joins TRBV11-2 to TRBJ2-3; TRBD2 aligns across 12 bases. This CDR3 contains 15 residues. V lost 3 bases, J lost 5 bases, and 3 bases stayed unmatched. Germline CDR1 reads SGHAT; CDR2 reads FQNNGV. CDR3 DNA sequence: TGTGCCAGCAGCTTGTCACTAGCGGGAGGAGATACGCAGTATTTT. Protein sequence: CASSLSLAGGDTQYF.

This clone has only one observation. The V and J genes are TRBV27 and TRBJ2-1; possible D gene TRBD2, 9 bases. Germline CDR1 is MNHEY and CDR2 is SMNVEV (reference sequence). V was trimmed by 1 base and J by 7 bases, leaving 32 bases between them. The CDR3 runs to 21 residues. The chain's CDR3 is CASSLWARDRRLAAPGNEQFF. The CDR3 DNA follows: TGTGCCAGCAGTTTATGGGCCCGGGACAGGCGACTAGCGGCCCCTGGGAATGAGCAGTTCTTC.

The V and J genes are TRBV18 and TRBJ1-1; D is uncertain. The CDR3 covers 13 residues. Germline CDR1 is KGHSH and CDR2 is LQKENI. V shed 6 bases and J shed 0 bases, with 8 bases lying between them. The CDR3 DNA sequence: TGTGCCAGCTCCTCGATTTTGAACACTGAAGCTTTCTTT. Its translation: CASSSILNTEAFF.

V and J are TRBV5-6 and TRBJ2-2; D is unresolved. Germline loops: CDR1 SGHDT, CDR2 YYEEEE. The CDR3 sequence is 14 residues long. Trimming pared 0 bases from V and 4 bases from J, leaving 7 bases between. The CDR3 reads CASSLASVTGELFF. In DNA form, the CDR3 reads TGTGCCAGCAGCTTGGCTTCCGTCACCGGGGAGCTGTTTTTT.

This chain connects TRBV19 to TRBJ1-4; 8 bases map to TRBD1. This CDR3 is 17 amino acids long. Germline V gene lookup returns CDR1 LNHDA and CDR2 SQIVND (reference sequence). V was clipped by 5 bases and J by 0 bases; unmatched bases: 8. This CDR3 is CASSFGTGYATNEKLFF. DNA for the CDR3: TGTGCCAGTAGTTTCGGGACAGGTTATGCAACTAATGAAAAACTGTTTTTT.

V gene TRBV11-2 combines with J gene TRBJ1-5, with D possibly being TRBD1 (5 bases). Between the trimmed V and J ends, which lost 5 bases and 3 bases, there was a span of 8 bases. CDR3 length: 13 amino acids. CDR1 and CDR2 from the germline V gene are SGHAT and FQNNGV. The CDR3 bases are TGTGCCAGCAGCGGGACTCCCAATCAGCCCCAGCATTTT. Its translation: CASSGTPNQPQHF. The complete variable domain, with remaining parts taken from reference TRBV11-2 and TRBJ1-5, reads EAGVAQSPRYKIIEKRQSVAFWCNPISGHATLYWYQQILGQGPKLLIQFQNNGVVDDSQLPKDRFSAERLKGVDSTLKIQPAKLEDSAVYLCASSGTPNQPQHFGDGTRLSIL.

This chain joins TRBV6-6 and TRBJ2-7; D gene uncertain. There are 16 residues in the CDR3. Germline lookup yields CDR1 MNHNY and CDR2 SVGAGI (reference sequence). V shed 6 bases and J shed 0 bases, with 18 bases lying between them. The CDR3 region is CASSPSAPQSSYEQYF. CDR3 bases: TGTGCCAGCAGCCCCTCTGCCCCCCAGAGCTCCTACGAGCAGTACTTC.

V usage is TRBV5-1 and J usage is TRBJ1-5; D is possibly TRBD1 (6 bases). There are 15 residues in the CDR3. The germline V and J ends were trimmed by 0 bases and 6 bases, with 13 bases remaining between them. Germline-derived CDR1 and CDR2 are SGHRS and YFSETQ. The DNA for the CDR3 is TGCGCCAGCAGCTTGGGTACAGGGCAGGGTCAGCCCCAGCATTTT. Its protein is CASSLGTGQGQPQHF.

This clone was detected many times. The V call is TRBV7-9, the J call TRBJ1-3; 7 bases map to TRBD1. CDR1 and CDR2 (germline): SEHNR, FQNEAQ (reference sequence). The V segment lost 0 bases and the J segment 0 bases; nucleotides outside the gene matches: 2. The CDR3 is made up of 16 amino acids. CDR3 sequence: CASSLAGQYSGNTIYF. DNA for the CDR3: TGTGCCAGCAGCTTAGCGGGACAGTACTCTGGAAACACCATATATTTT.

This chain joins TRBV14 and TRBJ2-2; 10 nucleotides line up with TRBD2. Germline V lookup: CDR1 SGHDN, CDR2 FVKESK. The V segment lost 4 bases and the J segment 0 bases; nucleotides outside the gene matches: 8. The CDR3 totals 18 residues. The CDR3 coding sequence is TGTGCCAGCAGCCCTCGGGGGAGCGGGAGGGCGAACACCGGGGAGCTGTTTTTT. This gives the protein CASSPRGSGRANTGELFF. The complete variable domain, with remaining parts taken from reference TRBV14 and TRBJ2-2, reads EAGVTQFPSHSVIEKGQTVTLRCDPISGHDNLYWYRRVMGKEIKFLLHFVKESKQDESGMPNNRFLAERTGGTYSTLKVQPAELEDSGVYFCASSPRGSGRANTGELFFGEGSRLTVL.

The rearrangement joins TRBV15 to TRBJ1-4; D call uncertain. The CDR3 extends over 15 amino acids. Trimming removed 0 bases at V and 7 bases at J, with 12 bases between. In germline, CDR1 is LNHNV, CDR2 YYDKDF (reference sequence). CDR3 region: CATSRDQVGTEKLFF. For the CDR3, the DNA is TGTGCCACCAGCAGAGATCAGGTGGGCACTGAAAAACTGTTTTTT.

This chain uses TRBV7-2 with TRBJ2-1; D may be TRBD2 (6 bases). V shed 11 bases and J shed 6 bases, with 17 bases lying between them. This CDR3 has 13 residues. In germline, CDR1 is SGHTA, CDR2 FQGNSA. As DNA, the CDR3 is TGTGCCGGAACTAGCCGGTTCAGCAATGAGCAGTTCTTC. Translated, it gives CAGTSRFSNEQFF. Together with reference TRBV7-2 and TRBJ2-1, the CDR3 gives the full variable domain: GAGVSQSPSNKVTEKGKDVELRCDPISGHTALYWYRQSLGQGLEFLIYFQGNSAPDKSGLPSDRFSAERTGGSVSTLTIQRTQQEDSAVYLCAGTSRFSNEQFFGPGTRLTVL.